One sample yielded the 19 T cell receptor beta chains listed below, sequenced in a study of STAT3 mutations in large granular lymphocyte leukemia. The protocol was immunoSEQ multiplex PCR, while the TCRdb copy is restricted to in-frame clones and leaves out a portion. The sample contains tens of thousands of clones, about 94% of which appear only once. Which antigens these TCRs recognize remains unknown. Notes on the study in general: In T-cell large granular lymphocyte leukemia, about half of patients showed multiple immunodominant subclonotypes.

Input material: peripheral blood mononuclear cells. The receptors shown here come from a man in his forties with T-cell large granular lymphocyte leukemia. Some clones in this sample may be carry-over from other donors' samples.

The genes are TRBV27 and TRBJ2-1; D possibly corresponds to TRBD2 (5 bases). Trimming stripped 1 base from V and 10 bases from J, with 14 bases between. CDR1 is MNHEY, CDR2 SMNVEV, per germline (reference sequence). The CDR3 contains 14 residues. Here the CDR3 reads CASSLYAGGPEQFF. CDR3 nucleotides: TGTGCCAGCAGTTTATACGCGGGCGGTCCAGAGCAGTTCTTC.

The chain is built from TRBV18 and TRBJ1-5; D is possibly TRBD1 (6 bases). The germline V gene has CDR1 KGHSH and CDR2 LQKENI. Trimming removed 4 bases from V and 0 bases from J, with 13 bases in between. The CDR3 loop spans 16 amino acids. This CDR3 reads CASSLGTFSSNQPQHF. The CDR3 DNA sequence: TGTGCCAGCTCACTTGGGACATTCTCTAGCAATCAGCCCCAGCATTTT.

The chain has TRBV10-3 and TRBJ1-2; 9 bases agree with TRBD1. The CDR3 is made up of 15 amino acids. The germline gives CDR1 ENHRY, CDR2 SYGVKD. The V and J ends lost 6 bases and 2 bases, in that order; junction bases with no gene match: 7. The CDR3: CAIRDTGQGNYGYTF. The CDR3 DNA is TGTGCCATCAGGGACACAGGACAGGGGAACTATGGCTACACCTTC.

This clone was counted once. The chain recombines TRBV2 with TRBJ2-5, with D uncertain. Trimming removed 7 bases at V and 1 base at J, with 10 bases between. The CDR3 has 13 amino acids. From germline, CDR1 is SNHLY and CDR2 FYNNEI. CDR3 nucleotide sequence: TGTGCCAGCAAAGGCGGTTTCCAAGAGACCCAGTACTTC. Its translation is CASKGGFQETQYF.

The chain recombines TRBV4-1 with TRBJ2-7; D is ambiguous. V lost 0 bases and J 6 bases, leaving 12 bases between the germline ends. Looked up from germline, CDR1 is MGHRA and CDR2 is YSYEKL. CDR3 size: 14 residues. The CDR3 region has the DNA TGCGCCAGCAGCCAAGAGGTACAGATAGGCGAGCAGTACTTC. Encoded protein: CASSQEVQIGEQYF.

The V call is TRBV27, the J call TRBJ1-1; 11 bases match TRBD1. The junction had 10 bases not matched to a gene; V was cut back by 6 bases and J by 4 bases. Germline V gene sequence: CDR1 MNHEY, CDR2 SMNVEV (reference sequence). This CDR3 spans 16 amino acids. In DNA, the CDR3 is TGTGCCAGCAGCCCTATGTACGGGACAGGGGGCACTGAAGCTTTCTTT. Translation gives CASSPMYGTGGTEAFF.

CDR3 DNA sequence: TGTGCCAGCAGTTACTATGGAAGGGGGGAGCTGTTTTTT. This gives the protein CASSYYGRGELFF. The rearrangement uses TRBV6-6 and TRBJ2-2; D is unclear. Germline lookup yields CDR1 MNHNY and CDR2 SVGAGI (reference sequence). This CDR3 contains 13 residues. The V and J ends lost 1 base and 8 bases respectively, with 8 bases between them.

The gene calls are TRBV7-2 and TRBJ2-3; TRBD2 agrees at 10 bases. CDR1 SGHTA and CDR2 FQGNSA come from the germline V gene. V gave up 5 bases and J gave up 6 bases; unmatched junction bases: 8. This CDR3 is 15 amino acids long. CDR3 sequence reads: CASSTPAGGVDTQYF. The CDR3 region has the DNA TGTGCCAGCAGCACTCCAGCGGGGGGGGTGGATACGCAGTATTTT.

By proportion, this clone is medium-sized. The chain couples TRBV29-1 to TRBJ1-2; TRBD1 is a possible D gene (6 bases). The CDR3 has 12 amino acids. Per germline, CDR1 SQVTM and CDR2 ANQGSEA. Trimming cost V 1 base and J 5 bases, with 8 bases left between them. This chain's CDR3 is CSVEGGLYGYTF. The CDR3 coding sequence is TGCAGCGTTGAAGGGGGGCTGTATGGCTACACCTTC.

The chain links TRBV5-4 to TRBJ2-3, with 7 bases aligning to TRBD2. The germline V gene has CDR1 SGHNT and CDR2 YYREEE (reference sequence). This CDR3 contains 15 residues. The V and J ends lost 0 bases and 2 bases, in that order; junction bases with no gene match: 3. CDR3 sequence: CASSLEAGTTDTQYF. The CDR3 coding sequence is TGTGCCAGCAGCTTGGAAGCGGGGACCACAGATACGCAGTATTTT.

V is TRBV29-1 and J is TRBJ2-7; possibly TRBD2 for D (5 bases). The V end was cut by 3 bases, the J end by 0 bases, with 9 bases between. The CDR3 length is 13 residues. Per germline, CDR1 SQVTM and CDR2 ANQGSEA. As DNA, the CDR3 is TGCAGCGTTGATGAGGGCAGCTCCTACGAGCAGTACTTC. It translates to CSVDEGSSYEQYF.

This chain links TRBV9 with TRBJ2-7; 7 bases align to TRBD1. Germline V gene sequence: CDR1 SGDLS, CDR2 YYNGEE. This CDR3 has 14 residues. V lost 4 bases, J lost 2 bases, and 6 bases stayed unmatched. DNA for the CDR3: TGTGCCAGCAGCCCCGCCGACAGGGCCTACGAGCAGTACTTC. This codes for CASSPADRAYEQYF.

This chain joins TRBV5-6 and TRBJ2-7; D may be TRBD1 (5 bases). From germline, CDR1 is SGHDT and CDR2 YYEEEE. V was shortened by 4 bases and J by 6 bases, with 11 bases between the two germline ends. This CDR3 has 12 amino acids. CDR3 DNA: TGTGCCAGCAGCAGCAGGGTCGGCGAGCAGTACTTC. It codes for CASSSRVGEQYF.

The rearrangement links TRBV19 to TRBJ1-5; the match to TRBD1 covers 9 bases. The V and J ends lost 4 bases and 3 bases, in that order; junction bases with no gene match: 4. The CDR3 totals 15 residues. From germline, CDR1 is LNHDA and CDR2 SQIVND (reference sequence). The CDR3 loop is CASSRGQGVNQPQHF. The DNA for the CDR3 is TGTGCCAGTAGTAGGGGACAGGGTGTCAATCAGCCCCAGCATTTT.

To note about this clone: At one end, the junction sequence differs from germline, possibly due to a read error. V usage is TRBV28 and J usage is TRBJ2-7, with 7 bases identical to TRBD1. Looked up from germline, CDR1 is MDHEN and CDR2 is SYDVKM. The CDR3 extends over 12 amino acids. CDR3 DNA sequence: TGTGCCAGCAGTACGATCGGACAGGATTTCCGCTTC. As protein: CASSTIGQDFRF.

CDR3 region: CASSRAGIMYQETQYF. The CDR3 nucleotides are TGTGCCAGCAGCCGAGCGGGTATCATGTACCAAGAGACCCAGTACTTC. V and J are TRBV7-2 and TRBJ2-5; maybe TRBD2 (6 bases). In germline, CDR1 is SGHTA, CDR2 FQGNSA. Trimming took off 5 bases at V and 0 bases at J, with 16 bases between the two ends. This CDR3 is built from 16 residues. The complete variable domain, with remaining parts taken from reference TRBV7-2 and TRBJ2-5, reads GAGVSQSPSNKVTEKGKDVELRCDPISGHTALYWYRQSLGQGLEFLIYFQGNSAPDKSGLPSDRFSAERTGGSVSTLTIQRTQQEDSAVYLCASSRAGIMYQETQYFGPGTRLLVL.

The chain uses TRBV6-5 and TRBJ1-2; 9 nucleotides agree with TRBD1. Trimming took 6 bases from V and 5 from J; bases not matched to a gene: 4. Looked up from germline, CDR1 is MNHEY and CDR2 is SVGAGI. There are 13 residues in the CDR3. DNA for the CDR3: TGTGCCAGCAGACGAGGACAGGGGTATGGCTACACCTTC. Translating it yields CASRRGQGYGYTF.

This sequence joins TRBV30 and TRBJ2-7; D not resolved. This CDR3 region has 14 residues. V lost 2 bases to trimming and J lost 2 bases, with 13 bases between them. The germline CDR1 and CDR2 sequences are GTSNPN and SVGIG (reference sequence). CDR3 bases: TGTGCCTGGAGTCAGGACCTCCGGACCTACGAGCAGTACTTC. The encoded protein is CAWSQDLRTYEQYF.

This chain uses TRBV6-6 with TRBJ1-5; D unresolved. Trimming cost V 6 bases and J 10 bases, with 13 bases left between them. The CDR3 has 12 residues. CDR1 and CDR2 from the germline V gene are MNHNY and SVGAGI (reference sequence). The CDR3 loop reads CASRNHGDPQHF. CDR3 DNA sequence: TGTGCCAGCAGGAACCATGGAGATCCCCAGCATTTT.